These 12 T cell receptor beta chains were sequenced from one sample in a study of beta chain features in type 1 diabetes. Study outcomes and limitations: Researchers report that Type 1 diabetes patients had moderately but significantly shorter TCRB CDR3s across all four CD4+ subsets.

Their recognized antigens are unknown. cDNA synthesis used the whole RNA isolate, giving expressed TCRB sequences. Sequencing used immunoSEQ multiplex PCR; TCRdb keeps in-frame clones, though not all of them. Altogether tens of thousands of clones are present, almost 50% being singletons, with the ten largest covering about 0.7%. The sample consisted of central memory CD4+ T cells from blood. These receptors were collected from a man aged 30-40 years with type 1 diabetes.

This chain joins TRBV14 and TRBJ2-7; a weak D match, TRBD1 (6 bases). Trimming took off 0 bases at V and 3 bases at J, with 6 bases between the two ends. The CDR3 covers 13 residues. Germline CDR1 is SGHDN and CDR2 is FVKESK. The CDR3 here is CASSQDRGYEQYF. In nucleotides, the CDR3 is TGTGCCAGCAGCCAAGACAGGGGCTACGAGCAGTACTTC. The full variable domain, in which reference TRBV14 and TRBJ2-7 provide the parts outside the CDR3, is EAGVTQFPSHSVIEKGQTVTLRCDPISGHDNLYWYRRVMGKEIKFLLHFVKESKQDESGMPNNRFLAERTGGTYSTLKVQPAELEDSGVYFCASSQDRGYEQYFGPGTRLTVT.

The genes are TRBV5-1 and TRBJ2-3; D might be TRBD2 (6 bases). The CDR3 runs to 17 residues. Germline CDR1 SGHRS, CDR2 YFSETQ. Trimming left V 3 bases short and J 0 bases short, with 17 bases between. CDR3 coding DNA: TGCGCCAGCAGCTCCTCGGGGACTGGAACTAGCACAGATACGCAGTATTTT. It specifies CASSSSGTGTSTDTQYF.

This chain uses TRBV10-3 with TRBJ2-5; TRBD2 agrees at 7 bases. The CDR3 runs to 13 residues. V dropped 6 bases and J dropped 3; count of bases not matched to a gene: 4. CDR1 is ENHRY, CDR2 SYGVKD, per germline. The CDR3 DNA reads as TGTGCCATCAGAAAAAGCGGGGAAGAGACCCAGTACTTC. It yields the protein CAIRKSGEETQYF.

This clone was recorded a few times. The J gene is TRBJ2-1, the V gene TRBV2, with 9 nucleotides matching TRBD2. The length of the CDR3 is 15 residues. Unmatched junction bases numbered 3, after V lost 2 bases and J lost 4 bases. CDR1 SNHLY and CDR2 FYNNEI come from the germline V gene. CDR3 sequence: CASSERLAAYNEQFF. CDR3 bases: TGTGCCAGCAGTGAAAGACTAGCGGCTTACAATGAGCAGTTCTTC.

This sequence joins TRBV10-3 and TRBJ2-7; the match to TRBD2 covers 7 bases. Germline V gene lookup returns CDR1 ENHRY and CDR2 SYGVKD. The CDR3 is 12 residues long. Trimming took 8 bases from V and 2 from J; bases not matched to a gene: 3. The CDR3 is CAIGTTPYEQYF. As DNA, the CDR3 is TGTGCCATCGGGACTACCCCCTACGAGCAGTACTTC.

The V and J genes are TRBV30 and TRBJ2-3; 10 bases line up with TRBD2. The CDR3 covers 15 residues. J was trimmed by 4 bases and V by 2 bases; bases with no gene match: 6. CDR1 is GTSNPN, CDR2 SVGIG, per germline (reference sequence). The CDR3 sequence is CAWSSPSGSADTQYF. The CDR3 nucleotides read TGTGCCTGGAGTTCCCCTAGCGGGAGCGCAGATACGCAGTATTTT.

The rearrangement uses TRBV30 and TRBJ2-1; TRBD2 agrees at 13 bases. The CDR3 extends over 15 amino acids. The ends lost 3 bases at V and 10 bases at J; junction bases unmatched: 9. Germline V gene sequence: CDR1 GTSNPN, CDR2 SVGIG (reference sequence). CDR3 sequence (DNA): TGTGCCTGGAGCACGGGACTAGCGGGAAAGGGCGAGCAGTTCTTC. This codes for CAWSTGLAGKGEQFF. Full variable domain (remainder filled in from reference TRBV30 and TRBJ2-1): SQTIHQWPATLVQPVGSPLSLECTVEGTSNPNLYWYRQAAGRGLQLLFYSVGIGQISSEVPQNLSASRPQDRQFILSSKKLLLSDSGFYLCAWSTGLAGKGEQFFGPGTRLTVL.

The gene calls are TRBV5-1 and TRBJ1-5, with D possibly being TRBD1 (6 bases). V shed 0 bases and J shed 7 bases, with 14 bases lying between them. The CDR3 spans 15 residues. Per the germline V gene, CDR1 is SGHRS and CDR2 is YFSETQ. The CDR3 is CASSLEGGAGQPQHF. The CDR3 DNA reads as TGCGCCAGCAGCTTGGAAGGGGGGGCAGGGCAGCCCCAGCATTTT.

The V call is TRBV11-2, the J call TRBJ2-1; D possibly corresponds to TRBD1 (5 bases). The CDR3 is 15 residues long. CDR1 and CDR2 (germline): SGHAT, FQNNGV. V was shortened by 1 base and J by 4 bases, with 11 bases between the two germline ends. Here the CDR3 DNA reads TGTGCCAGCAGCTTAGGTTGGGGCAATTACAATGAGCAGTTCTTC. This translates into CASSLGWGNYNEQFF.

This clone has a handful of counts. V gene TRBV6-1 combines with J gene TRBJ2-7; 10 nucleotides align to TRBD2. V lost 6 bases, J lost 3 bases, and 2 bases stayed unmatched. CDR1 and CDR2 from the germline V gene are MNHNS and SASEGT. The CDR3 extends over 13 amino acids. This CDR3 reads CASRRTSGYEQYF. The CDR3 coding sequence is TGTGCCAGCAGACGGACTAGCGGCTACGAGCAGTACTTC.

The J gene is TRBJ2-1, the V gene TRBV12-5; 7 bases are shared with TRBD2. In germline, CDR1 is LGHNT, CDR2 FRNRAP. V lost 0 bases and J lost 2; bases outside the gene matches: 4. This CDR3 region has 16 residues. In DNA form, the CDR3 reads TGTGCTAGTGGTTTGGTACTCGGACTAGCCTACAATGAGCAGTTCTTC. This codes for CASGLVLGLAYNEQFF. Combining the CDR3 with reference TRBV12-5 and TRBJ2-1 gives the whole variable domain DARVTQTPRHKVTEMGQEVTMRCQPILGHNTVFWYRQTMMQGLELLAYFRNRAPLDDSGMPKDRFSAEMPDATLATLKIQPSEPRDSAVYFCASGLVLGLAYNEQFFGPGTRLTVL.

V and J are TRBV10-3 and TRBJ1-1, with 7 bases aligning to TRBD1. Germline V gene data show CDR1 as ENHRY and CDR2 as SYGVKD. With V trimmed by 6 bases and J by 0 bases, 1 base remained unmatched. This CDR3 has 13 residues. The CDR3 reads CAISDRVNTEAFF. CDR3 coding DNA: TGTGCCATCAGCGACAGGGTGAACACTGAAGCTTTCTTT.